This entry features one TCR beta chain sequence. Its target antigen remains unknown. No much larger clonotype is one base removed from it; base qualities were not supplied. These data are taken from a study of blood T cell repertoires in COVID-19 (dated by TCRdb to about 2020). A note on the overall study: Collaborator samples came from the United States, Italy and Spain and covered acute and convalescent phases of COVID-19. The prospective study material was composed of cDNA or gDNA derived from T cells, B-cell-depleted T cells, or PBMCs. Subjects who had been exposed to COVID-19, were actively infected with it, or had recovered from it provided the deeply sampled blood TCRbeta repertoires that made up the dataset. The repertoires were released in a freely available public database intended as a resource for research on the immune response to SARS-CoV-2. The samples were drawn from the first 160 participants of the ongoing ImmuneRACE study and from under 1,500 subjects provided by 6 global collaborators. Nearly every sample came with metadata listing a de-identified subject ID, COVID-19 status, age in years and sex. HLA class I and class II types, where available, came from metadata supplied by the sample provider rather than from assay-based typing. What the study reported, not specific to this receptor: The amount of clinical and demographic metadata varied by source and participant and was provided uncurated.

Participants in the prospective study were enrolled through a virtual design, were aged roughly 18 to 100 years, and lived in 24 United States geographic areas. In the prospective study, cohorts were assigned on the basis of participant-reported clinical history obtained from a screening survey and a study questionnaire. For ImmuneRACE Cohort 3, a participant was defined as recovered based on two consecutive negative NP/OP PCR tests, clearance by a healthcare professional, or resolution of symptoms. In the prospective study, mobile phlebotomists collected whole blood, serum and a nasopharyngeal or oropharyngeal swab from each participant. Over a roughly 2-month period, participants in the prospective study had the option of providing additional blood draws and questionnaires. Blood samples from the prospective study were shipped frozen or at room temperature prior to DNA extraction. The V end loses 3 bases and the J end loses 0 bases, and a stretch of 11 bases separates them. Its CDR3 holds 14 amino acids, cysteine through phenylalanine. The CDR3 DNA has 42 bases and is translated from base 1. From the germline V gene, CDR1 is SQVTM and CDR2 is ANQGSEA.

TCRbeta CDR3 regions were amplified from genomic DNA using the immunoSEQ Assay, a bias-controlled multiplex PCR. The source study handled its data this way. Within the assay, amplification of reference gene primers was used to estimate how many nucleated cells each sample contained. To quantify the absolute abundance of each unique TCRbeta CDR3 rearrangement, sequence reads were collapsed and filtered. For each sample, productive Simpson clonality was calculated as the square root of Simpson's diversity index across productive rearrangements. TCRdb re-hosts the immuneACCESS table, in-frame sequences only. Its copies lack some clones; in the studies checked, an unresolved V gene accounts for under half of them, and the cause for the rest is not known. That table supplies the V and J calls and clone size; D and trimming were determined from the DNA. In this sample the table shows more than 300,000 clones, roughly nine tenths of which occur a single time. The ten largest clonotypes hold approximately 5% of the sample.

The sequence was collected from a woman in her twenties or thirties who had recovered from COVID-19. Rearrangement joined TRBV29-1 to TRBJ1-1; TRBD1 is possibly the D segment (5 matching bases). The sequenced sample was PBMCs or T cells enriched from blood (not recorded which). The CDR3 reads CSVEYPRVNTEAFF. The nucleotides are TGCAGCGTTGAGTATCCCAGGGTGAACACTGAAGCTTTCTTT.